This TCR beta chain came from a study of CD8+CD57+ T cells in acquired aplastic anemia. Profiling that covered TCR beta VDJ and CDR3 relied on genomic DNA as its template. TCRdb fed the reads into MiXCR, producing one record per CDR3 protein. The table has approximately 300,000 distinct CDR3 sequences, roughly 53% seen once. Germline V lookup: CDR1 SNHLY, CDR2 FYNNEI. The CDR3 is made up of 14 amino acids. V was pared by 7 bases and J by 10 bases, with 9 bases of the junction left unmatched. The authors sequenced patients whose flow cytometry had shown CD8+CD57+ cell expansion. Severe acquired aplastic anemia was present in all patients.

The TCR comes from a human donor with aplastic anemia. Sequencing used sorted CD4+, CD8+, or CD8+CD57+ T cells (not recorded which) from PBMCs. This chain uses TRBV2 with TRBJ1-6; 8 nucleotides match TRBD1. The DNA for the CDR3 is TGTGCCAGCACTGGGACAGGTCCCCAGTCACCCCTCCACTTT. Amino acids: CASTGTGPQSPLHF.